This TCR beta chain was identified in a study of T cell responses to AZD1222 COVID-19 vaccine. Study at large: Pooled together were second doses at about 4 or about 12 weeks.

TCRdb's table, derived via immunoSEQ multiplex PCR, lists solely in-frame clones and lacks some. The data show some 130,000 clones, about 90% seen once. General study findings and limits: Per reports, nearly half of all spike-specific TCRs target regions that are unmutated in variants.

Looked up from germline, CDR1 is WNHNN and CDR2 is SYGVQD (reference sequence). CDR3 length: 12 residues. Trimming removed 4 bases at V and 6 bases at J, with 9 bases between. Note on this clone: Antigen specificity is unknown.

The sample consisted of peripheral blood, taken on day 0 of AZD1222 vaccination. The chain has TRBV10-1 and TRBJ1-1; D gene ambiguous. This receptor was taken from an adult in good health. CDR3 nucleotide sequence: TGCGCCAGCAGTGGCACCGACGCTGAAGCTTTCTTT. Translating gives CASSGTDAEAFF.